This TCR beta chain was recovered during a study of neurological immune-mediated disorders. Per the germline V gene, CDR1 is MGHRA and CDR2 is YSYEKL. V lost 1 base and J 4 bases, leaving 11 bases between the germline ends. CDR3 size: 15 residues. This clonotype appeared many times. One entry per CDR3 protein results from TCRdb running MiXCR on the 5' RACE reads. The table records 100,000 or so distinct CDR3 sequences, 3% to 4% of them present only once. This sequence joins TRBV4-1 and TRBJ2-1; tentative D call: TRBD2 (5 bases). The clonotype was recovered from a woman younger than 35 with multiple sclerosis. The sample was PBMCs. The CDR3 DNA reads TGCGCCAGCAGCCAAGTTGGGCCGGGGTACAATGAGCAGTTCTTC. It yields the protein CASSQVGPGYNEQFF.